The 30 T cell receptor beta chains below were found in one sample sequenced in a study of blood T cell repertoires in COVID-19. Using immunoSEQ multiplex PCR, the repertoire was profiled, and TCRdb retains in-frame clones only, with some absent. This sample has some 170,000 clones, with 75% to 90% found just once. Sequencing used PBMCs or T cells enriched from blood (not recorded which). These receptors came from a middle-aged man who had recovered from COVID-19.

The chain has TRBV25-1 and TRBJ2-3; TRBD2 aligns across 7 bases. Unmatched junction bases numbered 14, after V lost 5 bases and J lost 12 bases. Germline CDR1 MGHDK, CDR2 SYGVNS. The CDR3 covers 14 residues. This CDR3 is CASSNPWEGLSQYF. The CDR3 DNA reads TGTGCCAGCAGTAACCCGTGGGAGGGACTCTCCCAGTATTTT. Full variable domain (missing parts from reference TRBV25-1 and TRBJ2-3): EADIYQTPRYLVIGTGKKITLECSQTMGHDKMYWYQQDPGMELHLIHYSYGVNSTEKGDLSSESTVSRIRTEHFPLTLESARPSHTSQYLCASSNPWEGLSQYFGPGTRLTVL.

This chain uses TRBV5-6 with TRBJ2-6; D possibly corresponds to TRBD1 (6 bases). The CDR3 has 16 residues. Trimming removed 1 base at V and 3 bases at J, with 11 bases between. CDR1 SGHDT and CDR2 YYEEEE come from the germline V gene. CDR3 sequence (DNA): TGTGCCAGCAGCTTGCTACAGGGTGGTGGGGCCAACGTCCTGACTTTC. This sequence encodes CASSLLQGGGANVLTF.

The chain combines TRBV28 with TRBJ2-1, with 8 bases matching TRBD1. J lost 3 bases, V lost 7 bases, and 8 bases had no gene match. Germline V lookup: CDR1 MDHEN, CDR2 SYDVKM. The CDR3 has 15 amino acids. In DNA form, the CDR3 reads TGTGCCAGCACTCCTCCGACAGGGGTCTACAATGAGCAGTTCTTC. It codes for CASTPPTGVYNEQFF.

V gene TRBV7-2 combines with J gene TRBJ1-3; 8 bases line up with TRBD1. V lost 0 bases and J lost 2; bases outside the gene matches: 6. The CDR3 has 17 amino acids. In germline, CDR1 is SGHTA, CDR2 FQGNSA. CDR3 bases: TGTGCCAGCAGCTTAGCTCCCCCGACAGGGGCTGGAAACACCATATATTTT. Residues: CASSLAPPTGAGNTIYF. Full variable domain (remainder filled in from reference TRBV7-2 and TRBJ1-3): GAGVSQSPSNKVTEKGKDVELRCDPISGHTALYWYRQSLGQGLEFLIYFQGNSAPDKSGLPSDRFSAERTGGSVSTLTIQRTQQEDSAVYLCASSLAPPTGAGNTIYFGEGSWLTVV.

As regards this clone: The junction and the germline gene differ at one end; a read error may be behind it. V gene TRBV20-1 combines with J gene TRBJ1-1; 8 bases align to TRBD1. Germline CDR1 DFQATT, CDR2 SNEGSKA (reference sequence). CDR3 size: 11 residues. The CDR3 loop is CSARDRGSAFF. The CDR3 DNA sequence: TGCAGTGCTCGAGACAGGGGTTCAGCTTTCTTT.

This chain connects TRBV28 to TRBJ1-2, with TRBD1 as a possible D gene (5 bases). This CDR3 comprises 12 residues. Trimming took 5 bases from V and 6 from J, leaving 10 bases between them. The V gene's germline CDR1 is MDHEN and CDR2 SYDVKM. In DNA form, the CDR3 reads TGTGCCAGCAGTATAGGCAGGGATGGCTACACCTTC. As protein: CASSIGRDGYTF.

This rearrangement joins TRBV15 to TRBJ1-1; 7 nucleotides agree with TRBD1. The ends lost 0 bases at V and 1 base at J; junction bases unmatched: 5. Looked up from germline, CDR1 is LNHNV and CDR2 is YYDKDF (reference sequence). This CDR3 contains 16 residues. CDR3 DNA: TGTGCCACCAGCAGAGATTACGGACAGGCGAACACTGAAGCTTTCTTT. This gives the protein CATSRDYGQANTEAFF.

This chain connects TRBV7-3 to TRBJ1-1; TRBD1 is a possible D gene (5 bases). The CDR3 loop spans 15 amino acids. V was clipped by 8 bases and J by 1 base, with 17 bases between them. Germline V gene data show CDR1 as SGHTA and CDR2 as FQGTGA. The CDR3 nucleotides are TGTGCCAGCCCCCTATCTGTCGGACAGAACACTGAAGCTTTCTTT. Translation gives CASPLSVGQNTEAFF.

The chain combines TRBV6-5 with TRBJ1-5; 7 positions agree with TRBD1. Unmatched junction bases numbered 7, after V lost 4 bases and J lost 4 bases. Germline V gives CDR1 MNHEY, CDR2 SVGAGI. The CDR3 consists of 15 residues. The CDR3 is CASSSFSDRNQPQHF. DNA of the CDR3: TGTGCCAGCAGTTCTTTTTCGGACAGGAATCAGCCCCAGCATTTT.

This clone was recorded a few times. One end of the junction is discordant with germline, which a read error may explain. The gene calls are TRBV7-9 and TRBJ2-6; 9 nucleotides align to TRBD2. The CDR3 is 15 residues long. Germline V CDR1 and CDR2: SEHNR, FQNEAQ (reference sequence). The CDR3, as DNA: TGTGCCAGCAGTTTAGCGGGAGCGGGGGCCAACGTCCTGACTTTC. The encoded protein is CASSLAGAGANVLTF.

V and J are TRBV15 and TRBJ2-5, with unresolved D. CDR1 LNHNV and CDR2 YYDKDF come from the germline V gene (reference sequence). V dropped 6 bases and J dropped 2 bases, with 10 bases sitting between them. This CDR3 region has 13 residues. CDR3 protein: CATRNSQQETQYF. CDR3 in DNA: TGTGCCACCAGAAACAGCCAGCAAGAGACCCAGTACTTC.

The chain couples TRBV12-1 to TRBJ2-7; TRBD1 was called by the table and not checked on the DNA. TRBV12-1 is termed a pseudogene. This CDR3 contains 13 residues. CDR3: CASSFAGVNEQYF. CDR3 DNA: TGTGCCAGCAGCTTTGCAGGGGTAAACGAGCAGTACTTC.

The rearrangement joins TRBV6-5 to TRBJ1-1, with TRBD1 matching 11 bases. CDR1 and CDR2 (germline): MNHEY, SVGAGI. The CDR3 runs 13 residues. V lost 6 bases, J lost 6 bases, and 3 bases stayed unmatched. The CDR3 here is CASRGQGVPEAFF. The DNA for the CDR3 is TGTGCCAGCAGGGGACAGGGGGTGCCTGAAGCTTTCTTT.

The gene calls are TRBV7-9 and TRBJ1-5, with a possible D match to TRBD1 (5 bases). V was cut by 3 bases and J by 1 base, with 10 bases left in between. The germline gives CDR1 SEHNR, CDR2 FQNEAQ (reference sequence). The CDR3 consists of 15 residues. CDR3 protein: CASSLYSGSNQPQHF. In DNA, the CDR3 is TGTGCCAGCAGCTTGTATTCAGGGAGCAATCAGCCCCAGCATTTT.

V gene TRBV28 combines with J gene TRBJ2-7; 9 bases agree with TRBD1. The CDR3 runs to 13 residues. The V gene end was trimmed by 10 bases and the J gene end by 5 bases; junction bases not matched to a gene: 9. Germline V gene lookup returns CDR1 MDHEN and CDR2 SYDVKM. CDR3 in amino acids: CATRSWTGDEQYF. The CDR3 nucleotides are TGTGCCACTCGCTCTTGGACAGGGGACGAGCAGTACTTC.

This clone was picked up one time. This chain links TRBV28 with TRBJ1-2, with D possibly TRBD1 on 5 matching bases. The CDR3 spans 15 residues. The V and J ends lost 6 bases and 5 bases respectively, with 19 bases between them. Germline values: CDR1 MDHEN, CDR2 SYDVKM. CDR3 region: CASSSPGVSIYGYTF. The CDR3 DNA reads as TGTGCCAGCAGCTCCCCGGGGGTCAGCATTTATGGCTACACCTTC.

The chain carries TRBV13 and TRBJ2-7; D gene ambiguous. V shed 2 bases and J shed 1 base, with 18 bases lying between them. This CDR3 region has 17 residues. Germline CDR1 is PRHDT and CDR2 is FYEKMQ (reference sequence). The CDR3: CASSLNDRIDTSYEQYF. DNA of the CDR3: TGTGCCAGCAGCTTAAATGATAGGATAGACACTTCCTACGAGCAGTACTTC. The full variable domain, in which reference TRBV13 and TRBJ2-7 provide the parts outside the CDR3, is AAGVIQSPRHLIKEKRETATLKCYPIPRHDTVYWYQQGPGQDPQFLISFYEKMQSDKGSIPDRFSAQQFSDYHSELNMSSLELGDSALYFCASSLNDRIDTSYEQYFGPGTRLTVT.

This sequence joins TRBV28 and TRBJ2-1, with TRBD2 identical over 9 bases. This CDR3 contains 14 residues. Germline lookup yields CDR1 MDHEN and CDR2 SYDVKM. V lost 5 bases to trimming and J lost 12 bases; unmatched junction nucleotides: 11. The CDR3 DNA sequence: TGTGCCAGCAGTCTCCGAGGTAGCGGGGGAGGGCAGTTCTTC. It codes for CASSLRGSGGGQFF.

V usage is TRBV7-2 and J usage is TRBJ2-7, with 8 bases lining up with TRBD2. The J segment lost 6 bases and the V segment lost 1 base, leaving 8 bases of the junction unmatched. CDR1 is SGHTA, CDR2 FQGNSA, per germline. This CDR3 is 15 amino acids long. The CDR3 is CASSLVAGGPFEQYF. Here the CDR3 DNA reads TGTGCCAGCAGCTTAGTCGCGGGAGGCCCCTTCGAGCAGTACTTC. The full variable domain, rest sourced from reference TRBV7-2 and TRBJ2-7, is GAGVSQSPSNKVTEKGKDVELRCDPISGHTALYWYRQSLGQGLEFLIYFQGNSAPDKSGLPSDRFSAERTGGSVSTLTIQRTQQEDSAVYLCASSLVAGGPFEQYFGPGTRLTVT.

The V and J genes are TRBV3-1 (or the pseudogene TRBV3-2) and TRBJ1-1, with 8 bases matching TRBD1. This CDR3 is built from 18 residues. The germline gives CDR1 LGHDT, CDR2 YNNKEL (reference sequence). With V trimmed by 3 bases and J by 2 bases, 14 bases remained unmatched. The CDR3 loop reads CASSQVKRTGWGNTEAFF. Here the CDR3 DNA reads TGTGCCAGCAGCCAGGTCAAGCGGACAGGGTGGGGCAACACTGAAGCTTTCTTT.

The chain uses TRBV28 and TRBJ2-5, with D possibly TRBD1 on 6 matching bases. CDR1 MDHEN and CDR2 SYDVKM come from the germline V gene. Trimming cost V 3 bases and J 5 bases, with 16 bases left between them. This CDR3 is built from 15 residues. The CDR3 DNA reads TGTGCCAGCAGTTTGACAGGCCCCGCAGGGGAGACCCAGTACTTC. Translated, it gives CASSLTGPAGETQYF. The complete variable domain, with remaining parts taken from reference TRBV28 and TRBJ2-5, reads DVKVTQSSRYLVKRTGEKVFLECVQDMDHENMFWYRQDPGLGLRLIYFSYDVKMKEKGDIPEGYSVSREKKERFSLILESASTNQTSMYLCASSLTGPAGETQYFGPGTRLLVL.

The V call is TRBV5-5, the J call TRBJ2-5; D might be TRBD1 (5 bases). Germline-derived CDR1 and CDR2 are SGHKS and YYEKEE (reference sequence). The CDR3 contains 14 residues. V lost 5 bases and J lost 2, with 13 bases in between. CDR3 bases: TGTGCCAGCAGTTTAACAGGAGAGCAAGAGACCCAGTACTTC. It yields the protein CASSLTGEQETQYF.

The chain recombines TRBV19 with TRBJ2-5; 11 bases line up with TRBD1. The CDR3 length is 15 residues. Germline V gene data show CDR1 as LNHDA and CDR2 as SQIVND (reference sequence). V lost 5 bases to trimming and J lost 5 bases; unmatched junction nucleotides: 7. The CDR3 sequence is CASSSTGTGGETQYF. Written as DNA, the CDR3 is TGTGCCAGTAGTTCCACCGGGACAGGGGGGGAGACCCAGTACTTC.

The J gene is TRBJ2-1, the V gene TRBV12-3 or TRBV12-4; 8 bases are shared with TRBD1. This CDR3 has 12 residues. V dropped 6 bases and J dropped 8; count of bases not matched to a gene: 3. CDR3: CASSQTGDEQFF. In DNA, the CDR3 is TGTGCCAGCAGCCAGACAGGGGATGAGCAGTTCTTC.

The chain employs TRBV5-1 and TRBJ2-7; 7 positions agree with TRBD1. The CDR3 is 17 amino acids. J gave up 0 bases and V 0 bases, and 9 bases lay outside the gene matches. Germline V gene lookup returns CDR1 SGHRS and CDR2 YFSETQ. The CDR3 reads CASSLARTGTASYEQYF. DNA of the CDR3: TGCGCCAGCAGCTTGGCAAGAACCGGGACAGCCTCCTACGAGCAGTACTTC.

The chain couples TRBV10-1 to TRBJ1-2, with D tentatively TRBD1 (6 bases). Trimming stripped 7 bases from V and 0 bases from J, with 18 bases between. The germline V gene encodes CDR1 WNHNN and CDR2 SYGVQD (reference sequence). This CDR3 contains 16 residues. CDR3 DNA: TGCGCCAGCAAAGGGAGCAGGGGCGATCCTAACTATGGCTACACCTTC. Translation: CASKGSRGDPNYGYTF.

The chain is built from TRBV3-1 (or the pseudogene TRBV3-2) and TRBJ1-4, with TRBD1 identical over 7 bases. The germline gives CDR1 LGHDT, CDR2 YNNKEL (reference sequence). V trimming: 4 bases; J trimming: 8 bases; junction bases outside the gene matches: 10. This CDR3 spans 15 amino acids. The CDR3 loop is CASSPSPGTAEKLFF. CDR3 DNA sequence: TGTGCCAGCAGCCCGTCGCCCGGGACAGCCGAAAAACTGTTTTTT.

This clone was counted a single time. The chain uses TRBV25-1 and TRBJ2-7; TRBD1 might be the D (5 bases). The CDR3 loop spans 13 amino acids. The V end was cut by 5 bases, the J end by 2 bases, with 10 bases between. CDR1 and CDR2 from the germline V gene are MGHDK and SYGVNS. The DNA of the CDR3 is TGTGCCAGCAGTACTACAGGAGCCTACGAGCAGTACTTC. This codes for CASSTTGAYEQYF.

V and J are TRBV30 and TRBJ2-7; weak D call: TRBD1 (6 bases). This CDR3 spans 12 amino acids. V was shortened by 2 bases and J by 1 base, with 6 bases between the two germline ends. CDR1 is GTSNPN and CDR2 is SVGIG in the germline V gene (reference sequence). This CDR3 reads CAWSTGSYEQYF. Here the CDR3 DNA reads TGTGCCTGGAGTACAGGGTCCTACGAGCAGTACTTC.

The chain is built from TRBV18 and TRBJ2-2; TRBD1 agrees at 12 bases. After removal of 4 bases from V and 5 bases from J, the junction contained 2 bases not matched to a gene. The CDR3 runs 15 residues. Germline V CDR1 and CDR2: KGHSH, LQKENI. CDR3 sequence reads: CASSQGQGATGELFF. The CDR3 bases are TGTGCCAGCTCACAGGGACAGGGGGCAACCGGGGAGCTGTTTTTT. The whole variable domain, filled in from reference TRBV18 and TRBJ2-2, reads NAGVMQNPRHLVRRRGQEARLRCSPMKGHSHVYWYRQLPEEGLKFMVYLQKENIIDESGMPKERFSAEFPKEGPSILRIQQVVRGDSAAYFCASSQGQGATGELFFGEGSRLTVL.